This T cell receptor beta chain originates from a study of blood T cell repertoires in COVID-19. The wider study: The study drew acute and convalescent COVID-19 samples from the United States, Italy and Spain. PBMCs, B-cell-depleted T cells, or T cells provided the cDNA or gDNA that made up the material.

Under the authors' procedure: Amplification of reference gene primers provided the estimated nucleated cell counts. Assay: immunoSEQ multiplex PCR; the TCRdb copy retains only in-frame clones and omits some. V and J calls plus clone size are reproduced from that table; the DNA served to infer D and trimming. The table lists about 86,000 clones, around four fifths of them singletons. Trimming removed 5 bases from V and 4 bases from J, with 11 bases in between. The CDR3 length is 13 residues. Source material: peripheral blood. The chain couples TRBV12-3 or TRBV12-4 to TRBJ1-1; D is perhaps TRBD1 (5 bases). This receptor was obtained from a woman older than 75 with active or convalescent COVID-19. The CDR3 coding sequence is TGTGCCAGCAGTCTCTGGGGGGGCACTGAAGCTTTCTTT. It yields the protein CASSLWGGTEAFF.